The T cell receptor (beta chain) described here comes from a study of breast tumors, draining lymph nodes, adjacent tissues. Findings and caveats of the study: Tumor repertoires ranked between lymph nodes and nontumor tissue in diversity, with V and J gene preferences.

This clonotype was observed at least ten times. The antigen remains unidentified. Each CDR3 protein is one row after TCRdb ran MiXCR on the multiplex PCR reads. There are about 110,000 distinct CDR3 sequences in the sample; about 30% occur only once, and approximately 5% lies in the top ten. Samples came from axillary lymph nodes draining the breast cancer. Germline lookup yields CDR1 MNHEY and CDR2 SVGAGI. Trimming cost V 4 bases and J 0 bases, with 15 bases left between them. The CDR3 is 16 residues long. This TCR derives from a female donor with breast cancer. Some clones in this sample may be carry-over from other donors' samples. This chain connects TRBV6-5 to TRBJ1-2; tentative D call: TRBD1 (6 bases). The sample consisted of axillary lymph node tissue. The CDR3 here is CASSSGTGYPNYGYTF. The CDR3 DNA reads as TGTGCCAGCAGTTCAGGCACAGGGTACCCTAACTATGGCTACACCTTC.